This T cell receptor (beta chain) derives from a study of cytomegalovirus exposure and HLA in healthy donors. The study, taken as a whole, reports: The investigators catalogued 150 to 200 TCR beta chains as cytomegalovirus-associated.

To note about this clone: Its antigen is undetermined.

Trimming took 5 bases from V and 7 from J, leaving 16 bases between them. CDR3 size: 14 residues. The germline V gene encodes CDR1 SGHTS and CDR2 YDEGEE. Researchers ran the PCR with 60 Vbeta and 13 Jbeta primers. The method was immunoSEQ multiplex PCR; TCRdb's version includes in-frame clones alone and lacks a portion of them. This table has about 90,000 clones, approximately 84% appearing once. The gene calls are TRBV5-8 and TRBJ2-1, with a possible D match to TRBD2 (7 bases). Sequencing was performed on PBMCs. The TCR was taken from a man younger than 30 in good health and CMV-seronegative. The CDR3 DNA follows: TGTGCCAGCAGGTCCCGGGGGGCGGGGAATGAGCAGTTCTTC. Translation: CASRSRGAGNEQFF.